The entry that follows covers one TCR beta chain sequence. What it binds is unknown. TCRdb re-called the RACE reads with MiXCR, one entry per CDR3 protein. This table has around 85,000 distinct CDR3 sequences, 13% appearing once. These data belong to a study of human T cells and chemical hapten exposure. CDR3 length: 19 residues. Germline CDR1 and CDR2: DFQATT and SNEGSKA (reference sequence). V was clipped by 6 bases and J by 7 bases; unmatched bases: 28. Study-level results: The count of PT1 expanded TCRs correlated positively with patch test score. Expanded TCRs were compared with controls, and the expanded TCRs formed significantly more large CDR3 similarity clusters.

Time point reported: patch test 3, about 24 weeks after DPC sensitization. The treatment is: therapeutic diphenylcyclopropenone sensitization with weekly scalp DPC. This specimen was whole blood, taken in connection with sensitization to the hapten diphenylcyclopropenone (DPC). The source is a woman aged 45-59 years with alopecia areata. Some clones in this sample may be carry-over from other donors' samples. V gene TRBV20-1 combines with J gene TRBJ2-7; the match to TRBD2 covers 9 bases. The CDR3 loop is CSANRQGLAGFKAPGEQYF. In DNA form, the CDR3 reads TGCAGTGCCAACCGCCAAGGGCTAGCGGGATTTAAAGCGCCTGGTGAGCAGTACTTC.